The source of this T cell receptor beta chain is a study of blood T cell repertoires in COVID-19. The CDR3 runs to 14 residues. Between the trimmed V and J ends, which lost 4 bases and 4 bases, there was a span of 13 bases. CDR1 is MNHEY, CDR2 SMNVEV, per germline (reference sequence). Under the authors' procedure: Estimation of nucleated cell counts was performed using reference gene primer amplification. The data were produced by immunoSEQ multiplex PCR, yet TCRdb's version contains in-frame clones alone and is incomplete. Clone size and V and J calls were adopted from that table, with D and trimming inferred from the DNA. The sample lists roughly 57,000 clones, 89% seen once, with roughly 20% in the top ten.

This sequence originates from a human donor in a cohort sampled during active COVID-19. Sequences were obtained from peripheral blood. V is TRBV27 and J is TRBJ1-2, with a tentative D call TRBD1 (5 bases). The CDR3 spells CASSSRDSPYGYTF. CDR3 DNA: TGTGCCAGCAGTTCCAGGGATTCCCCCTATGGCTACACCTTC.